Listed below are T cell receptor beta chains from one sample, sequenced in a study of cytomegalovirus exposure and HLA in healthy donors. Profiling relied on immunoSEQ multiplex PCR, and the TCRdb table lists in-frame clones only, not all of them. This table has some 200,000 clones, 75% to 90% appearing once. Sequenced sample: PBMCs. Receptor source: a woman aged 45-65 years in good health and CMV-seropositive. Each CDR3 is given with its conserved first and last residue. A D gene is named only where the DNA matches it firmly. Some rows mark clone size as missing; the rest say once, few, many or name a class of expanded clone.

>TRBV28|TRBD1|TRBJ1-2|.
CASSWGAGGVTYGYTF
TGTGCCAGCAGTTGGGGGGCAGGGGGAGTGACCTATGGCTACACCTTC
>TRBV6-5|TRBD1|TRBJ1-1|.
CASSGTANTEAFF
TGTGCCAGCAGTGGGACAGCGAACACTGAAGCTTTCTTT
>TRBV7-9|.|TRBJ2-7|.
CSSSFSSYEQYF
TGTTCCAGCAGCTTCAGCTCCTACGAGCAGTACTTC
>TRBV21-1|.|TRBJ2-2|once
CASSPKGGLAGNWNTGELFF
TGTGCCAGCAGCCCAAAGGGCGGACTAGCGGGGAATTGGAACACCGGGGAGCTGTTTTTT
>TRBV7-2|.|TRBJ1-1|.
CASTRGVTEAFF
TGTGCCAGCACCCGGGGGGTCACTGAAGCTTTCTTT
>TRBV28|.|TRBJ1-6|.
CASSLGGSSYNSPLHF
TGTGCCAGCAGTTTGGGAGGGAGCTCCTATAATTCACCCCTCCACTTT
>TRBV7-2|.|TRBJ2-7|.
CASSEGQRHYEQYF
TGTGCCAGCAGCGAGGGACAAAGGCATTACGAGCAGTACTTC
>TRBV27|TRBD2|TRBJ2-1|once
CASRAGGAYNEQFF
TGTGCCAGCAGGGCGGGGGGGGCCTACAATGAGCAGTTCTTC
>TRBV9|.|TRBJ1-3|.
CASSPTDAGNTIYF
TGTGCCAGCAGCCCCACAGACGCTGGAAACACCATATATTTT
>TRBV9|TRBD1|TRBJ2-1|.
CASSVGDRGSYNEQFF
TGTGCCAGCAGCGTGGGGGACAGGGGGTCCTACAATGAGCAGTTCTTC
>TRBV6-6|TRBD1|TRBJ2-1|.
CASSWDRLDEQFF
TGTGCCAGCAGTTGGGACAGATTGGATGAGCAGTTCTTC
>TRBV28|.|TRBJ2-7|.
CASSSDSITYEQYF
TGTGCCAGCAGTAGTGACAGTATAACCTACGAGCAGTACTTC
>TRBV12-5|.|TRBJ2-7|.
CASGLRDEQYF
TGTGCTAGTGGTCTTCGGGACGAGCAGTACTTC
>TRBV23-1|.|TRBJ2-2|.
CASSQSGQGGVAAKRAGELFF
TGCGCCAGCAGTCAAAGTGGACAGGGAGGGGTAGCGGCTAAAAGGGCCGGGGAGCTGTTTTTT
>TRBV11-1|TRBD2|TRBJ2-1|.
CASSSSGGIYNEQFF
TGTGCCAGCAGCTCTAGCGGGGGAATCTACAATGAGCAGTTCTTC